The present entry profiles one T cell receptor (beta chain) with its context. This specimen comes from a study of blood T cell repertoires in COVID-19. As originally analysed: Cell counts per sample came from amplifying reference gene primers. Generated by immunoSEQ multiplex PCR, the TCRdb table keeps only in-frame clones and is missing some. V and J calls and clone size follow that table, whereas D and trimming were derived from the DNA. There are 130,000 to 150,000 clones in the sample; 75% to 85% occur only once, and 13% lies in the top ten. The V gene's germline CDR1 is SGHTA and CDR2 FQGTGA. The CDR3 is made up of 16 amino acids. With 5 bases clipped from V and 3 bases from J, the junction kept 9 bases outside the gene matches.

The chain combines TRBV7-3 with TRBJ2-2, with 7 bases fitting TRBD1. The TCR was taken from a man aged 60-69 years with active or convalescent COVID-19. Sequencing was carried out using peripheral blood. CDR3 in DNA: TGTGCCAGCAGCCAATCAGGGGGTTGGGACACCGGGGAGCTGTTTTTT. Its translation is CASSQSGGWDTGELFF.